This T cell receptor beta chain was retrieved from a study of control samples from healthy donors and cancer patients. This CDR3 has 14 residues. Germline V lookup: CDR1 SGHDT, CDR2 YYEEEE. Losses at the gene ends were 5 bases for V and 4 bases for J; bases not matched to a gene: 5. Sequenced by immunoSEQ multiplex PCR; TCRdb stores in-frame clones only, minus some. This sample has 150,000 or so clones, with 70% to 90% found just once. Material for sequencing was blood. This sequence was found in a woman aged 25-40 years in good health. This chain joins TRBV5-6 and TRBJ2-7, with 11 bases that match TRBD1. The CDR3 protein is CASSSGTGGYEQYF. DNA of the CDR3: TGTGCCAGCAGTTCGGGGACAGGGGGGTACGAGCAGTACTTC.